The rows below give T cell receptor beta chains drawn from one sample of a study of blood T cell repertoires in COVID-19. Repertoires were generated with immunoSEQ multiplex PCR, while TCRdb's copy carries only in-frame clones and drops some. The sample holds approximately 300,000 clones, 89% seen once. Material for sequencing was PBMCs or T cells enriched from blood (not recorded which). The receptor set was obtained from a man in his fifties or sixties who had recovered from COVID-19. Each CDR3 is given with its conserved first and last residue. D genes are given only for firm matches. The listing skips clone size in some rows; elsewhere it reads once, few, many or a size class.

>TRBJ2-4|TRBV14|.|13|.
CASSQAGSYIQYF
TGTGCCAGCAGCCAAGCAGGGTCGTACATTCAGTACTTC
>TRBJ2-7|TRBV9|.|16|.
CASSPEPGASHYEQYF
TGTGCCAGCAGCCCCGAGCCAGGGGCTAGCCACTACGAGCAGTACTTC
>TRBJ2-6|TRBV27|.|15|.
CASSFTGSGANVLTF
TGTGCCAGCAGTTTCACGGGCTCTGGGGCCAACGTCCTGACTTTC
>TRBJ1-1|TRBV5-1|.|13|.
CASSPPDSTEAFF
TGCGCCAGCAGCCCGCCGGACAGTACTGAAGCTTTCTTT
>TRBJ2-5|TRBV11-3|.|14|TRBD2
CASSSGGSTETQYF
TGTGCCAGCAGCTCGGGGGGTTCCACAGAGACCCAGTACTTC
>TRBJ2-1|TRBV5-1|.|12|TRBD2
CASSWSGREQFF
TGCGCCAGCAGCTGGAGCGGGAGGGAGCAGTTCTTC
>TRBJ2-3|TRBV15|.|15|.
CATSREGGYTDTQYF
TGTGCCACCAGCAGAGAAGGGGGTTACACAGATACGCAGTATTTT
>TRBJ1-2|TRBV5-1|.|13|.
CASSLPKPGGYTF
TGCGCCAGCAGCTTGCCGAAGCCGGGGGGCTACACCTTC
>TRBJ2-3|TRBV24-1|.|14|.
CATSDALDTDTQYF
TGTGCCACCAGTGATGCGCTAGACACAGATACGCAGTATTTT
>TRBJ1-6|TRBV13|.|17|.
CASRSLDRGRTNSPLHF
TGTGCCAGCAGGAGCTTAGACCGGGGGAGGACTAATTCACCCCTCCACTTT
>TRBJ2-5|TRBV6-2/TRBV6-3|.|12|.
CASSYLPETQYF
TGTGCCAGCAGTTACCTTCCCGAGACCCAGTACTTC
>TRBJ1-5|TRBV5-1|.|14|.
CASSLSWGGQPQHF
TGCGCCAGCAGCTTGTCCTGGGGAGGTCAGCCCCAGCATTTT
>TRBJ1-4|TRBV5-6|.|15|TRBD1
CASSLRQGGSEKLFF
TGTGCCAGCAGCCTAAGACAGGGCGGAAGTGAAAAACTGTTTTTT
>TRBJ2-1|TRBV5-6|.|14|.
CASSLGTSGGEQFF
TGTGCCAGCAGCTTGGGAACCTCCGGGGGTGAGCAGTTCTTC
>TRBJ2-7|TRBV7-9|.|12|.
CASSKDSYEQYF
TGTGCCAGCAGCAAGGACAGCTACGAGCAGTACTTC
>TRBJ2-2|TRBV10-3|.|16|TRBD1
CAISGRTGGNTGELFF
TGTGCCATCAGTGGAAGGACAGGGGGGAACACCGGGGAGCTGTTTTTT
>TRBJ1-2|TRBV9|.|15|.
CASSVGHPGGYGYTF
TGTGCCAGCAGCGTAGGTCACCCGGGGGGCTATGGCTACACCTTC
>TRBJ2-3|TRBV7-9|.|15|TRBD1
CASSFGTGGSDTQYF
TGTGCCAGCAGCTTCGGGACAGGGGGTTCGGATACGCAGTATTTT
>TRBJ1-3|TRBV5-5|once|13|.
CASTKTTGNTIYF
TGTGCCAGCACCAAAACAACTGGAAACACCATATATTTT
>TRBJ1-5|TRBV5-5|.|13|TRBD1
CASSLTGDQPQHF
TGTGCCAGCAGCTTGACAGGGGACCAGCCCCAGCATTTT
>TRBJ2-7|TRBV3-1/TRBV3-2|.|15|TRBD2
CASSHSGTSGDEQYF
TGTGCCAGCAGCCACTCCGGGACTAGCGGGGACGAGCAGTACTTC
>TRBJ1-5|TRBV2|once|16|TRBD1
CASRTLDRGRNQPQHF
TGTGCCAGCAGGACCCTTGACAGGGGACGCAATCAGCCCCAGCATTTT
>TRBJ2-1|TRBV3-1/TRBV3-2|few|18|TRBD2
CASSQDFRVTSAHNEQFF
TGTGCCAGCAGCCAAGATTTCCGCGTGACTAGCGCCCACAATGAGCAGTTCTTC
>TRBJ2-3|TRBV6-1|.|15|TRBD2
CASSGAGVVTDTQYF
TGTGCCAGCAGTGGAGCGGGAGTTGTTACAGATACGCAGTATTTT
>TRBJ1-1|TRBV4-1|.|14|.
CASSQERRNTEAFF
TGCGCCAGCAGCCAGGAAAGGAGGAACACTGAAGCTTTCTTT
>TRBJ2-3|TRBV29-1|.|13|TRBD1
CSVVSTGADTQYF
TGCAGCGTGGTGTCGACAGGGGCAGATACGCAGTATTTT
>TRBJ2-3|TRBV7-3|.|14|.
CASSFGLGTDTQYF
TGTGCCAGCAGCTTCGGACTGGGCACAGATACGCAGTATTTT
>TRBJ1-6|TRBV28|.|15|.
CASSFFDRGNSPLHF
TGTGCCAGCAGTTTCTTTGACAGAGGTAATTCACCCCTCCACTTT
>TRBJ1-2|TRBV18|.|16|TRBD1
CASSQPAPGAGGGYTF
TGTGCCAGCTCTCAACCTGCTCCGGGCGCAGGGGGAGGCTACACCTTC
>TRBJ2-2|TRBV13|.|15|.
CASRYGLLNTGELFF
TGTGCCAGCAGGTATGGGCTCTTGAACACCGGGGAGCTGTTTTTT
>TRBJ2-1|TRBV25-1|.|15|TRBD2
CASSPSGGPYNEQFF
TGTGCCAGCAGCCCTAGCGGGGGTCCCTACAATGAGCAGTTCTTC